This TCR beta chain comes out of a study of blood T cell repertoires in COVID-19. In the study overall: Samples came from the United States, Italy and Spain, spanning acute and convalescent COVID-19. The cDNA or gDNA used as material had been derived from T cells, B-cell-depleted T cells, or PBMCs.

Methods used by the authors: Amplified reference gene primers provided the basis for estimating nucleated cell counts. Assay: immunoSEQ multiplex PCR; the TCRdb copy retains only in-frame clones and omits some. V and J calls and clone size follow that table, whereas D and trimming were derived from the DNA. The table lists some 230,000 clones, about four fifths of them singletons. This clone showed up just once. The V and J ends lost 1 base and 7 bases respectively, with 9 bases between them. The CDR3 totals 13 residues. Germline values: CDR1 SGDLS, CDR2 YYNGEE. Sequenced input: peripheral blood. The sequence was obtained from a woman aged 25-40 years who had recovered from COVID-19. The rearrangement joins TRBV9 to TRBJ2-1; D remains ambiguous. CDR3 sequence: CASSVSSANEQFF. For the CDR3, the DNA is TGTGCCAGCAGCGTAAGCTCTGCGAATGAGCAGTTCTTC. The whole variable domain, filled in from reference TRBV9 and TRBJ2-1, reads DSGVTQTPKHLITATGQRVTLRCSPRSGDLSVYWYQQSLDQGLQFLIQYYNGEERAKGNILERFSAQQFPDLHSELNLSSLELGDSALYFCASSVSSANEQFFGPGTRLTVL.